The next 25 T cell receptor beta chains were all read from a single sample in a study of shared clonotypes between healthy human individuals (dated by TCRdb to the early 2020s). CD8 naive samples were CD45RO-negative cells positively selected for CCR7, giving a CD45RA+CCR7+ population that excluded TemRA cells. Library method: the immunoSEQ multiplex PCR assay. TCRdb holds this immuneACCESS table with in-frame rearrangements only. Some clones are missing; in checked studies, unresolved V genes explain under half, and the rest has no known cause. The sample data list about 1,800,000 clones, and approximately 95% of these were observed just once. Together, the top ten hold 1% to 1.5% of the sample. Material for sequencing was naive CD8+ T cells sorted from blood. The intended sense of this specimen's cell subset or site label: CD45RA+CCR7+. The receptors shown here come from a man aged 18 to 30 in good health.

This sequence joins TRBV15 and TRBJ2-7; 10 nucleotides agree with TRBD2. CDR1 is LNHNV and CDR2 is YYDKDF in the germline V gene (reference sequence). CDR3 length equals 15 residues. The trim removed 3 bases at V and 3 bases at J, leaving 5 bases unmatched. The CDR3 reads CATSSGLAGDYEQYF. The CDR3 nucleotides are TGTGCCACCAGCAGCGGTCTAGCGGGAGACTACGAGCAGTACTTC. Full variable domain (remainder filled in from reference TRBV15 and TRBJ2-7): DAMVIQNPRYQVTQFGKPVTLSCSQTLNHNVMYWYQQKSSQAPKLLFHYYDKDFNNEADTPDNFQSRRPNTSFCFLDIRSPGLGDTAMYLCATSSGLAGDYEQYFGPGTRLTVT.

J is TRBJ2-3 and V is TRBV5-1; tentatively, D is TRBD1 or TRBD2 (6 bases each). With 1 base removed from V and 4 bases from J, the gap between germline ends came to 16 bases. Germline V gene data show CDR1 as SGHRS and CDR2 as YFSETQ. There are 16 residues in the CDR3. CDR3 region: CASSLYPEGGADTQYF. The CDR3 DNA reads as TGCGCCAGCAGCTTGTATCCAGAGGGGGGTGCAGATACGCAGTATTTT.

This chain links TRBV27 with TRBJ2-3; 7 bases match TRBD1. The V gene's germline CDR1 is MNHEY and CDR2 SMNVEV (reference sequence). The CDR3 is 16 residues long. Unmatched junction bases numbered 6, after V lost 3 bases and J lost 0 bases. The CDR3 DNA sequence: TGTGCCAGCAGTTTCACGACAGGGTGGAGCACAGATACGCAGTATTTT. The encoded protein is CASSFTTGWSTDTQYF.

The CDR3 nucleotides read TGTGCCAGCAGCCTTATAGCGGGGTTGAACACCTACGAGCAGTACTTC. Its translation: CASSLIAGLNTYEQYF. The chain uses TRBV14 and TRBJ2-7; TRBD2 matches at 8 bases. Trimming cost V 4 bases and J 2 bases; bases outside gene matches: 10. CDR3 length: 16 amino acids. In germline, CDR1 is SGHDN, CDR2 FVKESK.

The V call is TRBV18, the J call TRBJ2-1; D may be TRBD1 (5 bases). The CDR3 totals 14 residues. The V end lost 5 bases, the J end lost 5 bases, and 13 bases lay between the germline ends. Germline V gives CDR1 KGHSH, CDR2 LQKENI. DNA for the CDR3: TGTGCCAGCTCATTAGGGGATGCGCACAATGAGCAGTTCTTC. Encoded protein: CASSLGDAHNEQFF.

This chain joins TRBV6-5 and TRBJ2-7; no clear D. The V gene's germline CDR1 is MNHEY and CDR2 SVGAGI. This CDR3 is built from 12 residues. V dropped 8 bases and J dropped 0 bases, with 8 bases sitting between them. The DNA of the CDR3 is TGTGCCAGCCAGGACGGCTCCTACGAGCAGTACTTC. It is translated as CASQDGSYEQYF.

The chain couples TRBV9 to TRBJ2-2; 12 bases line up with TRBD1. V gave up 4 bases and J gave up 6 bases; unmatched junction bases: 7. The CDR3 has 16 residues. Germline V gene sequence: CDR1 SGDLS, CDR2 YYNGEE. CDR3 sequence: CASSLTGTGGSGELFF. The CDR3 nucleotides are TGTGCCAGCAGCCTAACCGGGACAGGGGGCTCCGGGGAGCTGTTTTTT.

This sequence joins TRBV5-1 and TRBJ2-2; either TRBD1 or TRBD2 may fit D (5 bases each). The CDR3 contains 17 residues. The ends were cut back, 0 bases at V and 7 bases at J, with 19 bases in the middle. Germline assignment: CDR1 SGHRS and CDR2 YFSETQ. CDR3 region: CASSLERDHLVGGELFF. For the CDR3, the DNA is TGCGCCAGCAGCTTGGAGAGGGACCACCTCGTGGGCGGGGAGCTGTTTTTT.

The chain carries TRBV9 and TRBJ2-3; D perhaps matches TRBD2 (6 bases). In germline, CDR1 is SGDLS, CDR2 YYNGEE. This CDR3 contains 13 residues. V lost 5 bases to trimming and J lost 5 bases, with 12 bases between them. The CDR3 region is CASRPGGGDTQYF. The CDR3 DNA sequence: TGTGCCAGCAGACCCGGGGGAGGAGATACGCAGTATTTT.

The V call is TRBV6-1, the J call TRBJ2-7; 7 nucleotides agree with TRBD2. V dropped 8 bases and J dropped 0; count of bases not matched to a gene: 4. In germline, CDR1 is MNHNS, CDR2 SASEGT. The CDR3 has 13 amino acids. The CDR3 DNA follows: TGTGCCAGCGGGGAGGGGATCTCCTACGAGCAGTACTTC. It yields the protein CASGEGISYEQYF.

V is TRBV4-1 and J is TRBJ1-4; D might be TRBD1 (5 bases). Germline CDR1 and CDR2: MGHRA and YSYEKL. The CDR3 extends over 15 amino acids. V was pared by 3 bases and J by 8 bases, with 16 bases between. The CDR3 DNA follows: TGCGCCAGCAGCCAGGGATGGGGGGAAGACGAAAAACTGTTTTTT. Residues: CASSQGWGEDEKLFF.

The V and J genes are TRBV30 and TRBJ2-7, with TRBD2 identical over 7 bases. Germline CDR1 and CDR2: GTSNPN and SVGIG (reference sequence). This CDR3 has 14 residues. Germline trimming cut 4 bases from V and 0 bases from J; bases unmatched to any gene: 6. DNA of the CDR3: TGTGCCTGGACTAGCGGAGCTTCCTCCTACGAGCAGTACTTC. Encoded protein: CAWTSGASSYEQYF.

This chain links TRBV13 with TRBJ1-2, with no clear D. V lost 0 bases to trimming and J lost 0 bases, with 8 bases between them. The CDR3 totals 15 residues. Germline values: CDR1 PRHDT, CDR2 FYEKMQ (reference sequence). The CDR3: CASSLGGVANYGYTF. The CDR3 nucleotides read TGTGCCAGCAGCTTAGGCGGGGTGGCTAACTATGGCTACACCTTC.

The CDR3 region is CASSYPPGQGNSPLHF. The CDR3 DNA is TGTGCCAGCAGCTACCCCCCGGGACAGGGGAATTCACCCCTCCACTTT. The chain combines TRBV7-6 with TRBJ1-6; TRBD1 matches at 10 bases. Germline values: CDR1 SGHVS, CDR2 FNYEAQ. CDR3 size: 16 residues. V gave up 4 bases and J gave up 7 bases; unmatched junction bases: 7.

The chain combines TRBV6-4 with TRBJ1-3; maybe TRBD1 (5 bases). CDR1 is MRHNA and CDR2 is SNTAGT in the germline V gene. The length of the CDR3 is 19 residues. V was clipped by 5 bases and J by 3 bases, with 26 bases between them. The CDR3 nucleotides are TGTGCCAGCAGTAAACCACACGGGTGTCGGGGGAAGATTGGAAACACCATATATTTT. It codes for CASSKPHGCRGKIGNTIYF.

CDR3 in DNA: TGCAGCGTTGAAGGGACTAGCGGGGGGGCCACAGATACGCAGTATTTT. Protein product: CSVEGTSGGATDTQYF. The rearrangement uses TRBV29-1 and TRBJ2-3, with 15 bases identical to TRBD2. Germline V gene sequence: CDR1 SQVTM, CDR2 ANQGSEA. Trimming took 1 base from V and 2 from J; bases not matched to a gene: 1. There are 16 residues in the CDR3.

This chain uses TRBV18 with TRBJ2-2; D might be TRBD2 (6 bases). The CDR3 has 15 amino acids. Germline CDR1 KGHSH, CDR2 LQKENI. With 2 bases removed from V and 1 base from J, the gap between germline ends came to 8 bases. The CDR3 coding sequence is TGTGCCAGCTCACCATTGCGGGAGAACACCGGGGAGCTGTTTTTT. Residues: CASSPLRENTGELFF.

V gene TRBV27 combines with J gene TRBJ1-5, with 7 positions matching TRBD1. In germline, CDR1 is MNHEY, CDR2 SMNVEV (reference sequence). The CDR3 runs to 13 residues. The ends lost 6 bases at V and 7 bases at J; junction bases unmatched: 6. CDR3 coding DNA: TGTGCCAGCAGCCCCGGGACAGCCCAGCCCCAGCATTTT. This codes for CASSPGTAQPQHF.

The chain recombines TRBV11-3 with TRBJ1-4; 11 bases fit TRBD1. V trimming: 5 bases; J trimming: 5 bases; junction bases outside the gene matches: 7. The CDR3 extends over 16 amino acids. Germline V lookup: CDR1 SGHNT, CDR2 YENEEA. CDR3 loop: CASSPAGTGGNEKLFF. In DNA, the CDR3 is TGTGCCAGCAGCCCGGCCGGGACAGGGGGAAATGAAAAACTGTTTTTT.

The chain joins TRBV18 to TRBJ2-4; D is perhaps TRBD2 (6 bases). Trimming removed 2 bases from V and 8 bases from J, with 13 bases in between. Germline CDR1 KGHSH, CDR2 LQKENI. CDR3 size: 14 residues. Here the CDR3 DNA reads TGTGCCAGCTCACCATCGTGGGAGGCCGACATTCAGTACTTC. It codes for CASSPSWEADIQYF.

This clone was counted between two and nine times. V gene TRBV18 combines with J gene TRBJ1-5; 9 bases fit TRBD1. Germline V gene data show CDR1 as KGHSH and CDR2 as LQKENI. This CDR3 region has 14 residues. Trimming at V came to 4 bases and at J to 4 bases, leaving 2 bases not matched to a gene. The chain's CDR3 is CASSRGQGNQPQHF. In DNA form, the CDR3 reads TGTGCCAGCTCACGGGGACAGGGAAATCAGCCCCAGCATTTT.

The chain combines TRBV4-3 with TRBJ2-7; D might be TRBD1 (6 bases). CDR3 size: 14 residues. Trimming left V 3 bases short and J 3 bases short, with 12 bases between. The germline V gene has CDR1 LGHNA and CDR2 YSLEER. The DNA of the CDR3 is TGCGCCAGCAGCCAGGGGGCGGGTAGCTACGAGCAGTACTTC. Encoded protein: CASSQGAGSYEQYF.

The chain recombines TRBV4-1 with TRBJ1-4; TRBD1 might be the D (5 bases). The V gene's germline CDR1 is MGHRA and CDR2 YSYEKL. With 3 bases removed from V and 6 bases from J, the gap between germline ends came to 11 bases. The CDR3 spans 14 residues. CDR3 protein: CASSHVGTYEKLFF. The CDR3 bases are TGCGCCAGCAGCCACGTCGGGACGTATGAAAAACTGTTTTTT.

The rearrangement joins TRBV19 to TRBJ1-2; D remains unclear. Trimming left V 0 bases short and J 5 bases short, with 10 bases between. From germline, CDR1 is LNHDA and CDR2 SQIVND (reference sequence). The CDR3 is 14 residues long. The CDR3 DNA sequence: TGTGCCAGTAGTATAGACGGGGAGGCATATGGCTACACCTTC. The encoded protein is CASSIDGEAYGYTF.

V and J are TRBV7-9 and TRBJ2-7; TRBD1 aligns across 9 bases. The CDR3 runs to 19 residues. Per the germline V gene, CDR1 is SEHNR and CDR2 is FQNEAQ (reference sequence). V was pared by 5 bases and J by 2 bases, with 19 bases of the junction left unmatched. CDR3 loop: CASSREPGTGIFGAYEQYF. For the CDR3, the DNA is TGTGCCAGCAGCCGAGAACCCGGGACAGGGATTTTCGGGGCCTACGAGCAGTACTTC.